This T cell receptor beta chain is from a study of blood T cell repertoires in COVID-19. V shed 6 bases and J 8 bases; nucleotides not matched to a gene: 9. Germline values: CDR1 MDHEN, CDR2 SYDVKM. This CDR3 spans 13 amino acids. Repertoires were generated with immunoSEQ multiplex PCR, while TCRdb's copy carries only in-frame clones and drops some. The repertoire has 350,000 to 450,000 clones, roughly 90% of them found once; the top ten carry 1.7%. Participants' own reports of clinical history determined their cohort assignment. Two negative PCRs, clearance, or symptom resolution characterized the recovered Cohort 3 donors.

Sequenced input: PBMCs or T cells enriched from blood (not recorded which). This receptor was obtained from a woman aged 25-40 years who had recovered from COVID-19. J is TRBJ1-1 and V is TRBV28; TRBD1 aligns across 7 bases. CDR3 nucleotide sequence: TGTGCCAGCAGACGGGACAGAGTAACCGAAGCTTTCTTT. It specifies CASRRDRVTEAFF.